The clone carrying this TCR beta chain was picked up a small number of times. TCRdb called the 5' RACE reads again in MiXCR, with one record for every CDR3 protein. The sample has more than 65,000 distinct CDR3 sequences, about an eighth seen once. The CDR3 is made up of 15 amino acids. Germline lookup yields CDR1 SGHTA and CDR2 FQGNSA. Trimming shortened V by 4 bases and J by 2 bases, and 14 bases separated the two germline ends. The sample belongs to a study of T cells after yellow fever vaccination. In the study overall: Preparation used SMART-Seq v4 Ultra Low Input for the low-cell-number fractions. Study findings and constraints: Most clones from primary vaccination were detected again post-booster (almost 98% CD4, roughly 91% CD8).

The rearrangement links TRBV7-2 to TRBJ2-5, with a weak D call TRBD1 (5 bases). The source material was CD8+ T cells not binding an NS4B(214-222) dextramer, sorted from PBMCs, sampled about 21 days after the first yellow fever vaccination. This clonotype was sampled from a man between 18 and 29 years old who received the YFV17D yellow fever vaccine. The DNA for the CDR3 is TGTGCCAGCAGCTCAAGGGGTCGGCTTCAAGAGACCCAGTACTTC. This sequence encodes CASSSRGRLQETQYF.